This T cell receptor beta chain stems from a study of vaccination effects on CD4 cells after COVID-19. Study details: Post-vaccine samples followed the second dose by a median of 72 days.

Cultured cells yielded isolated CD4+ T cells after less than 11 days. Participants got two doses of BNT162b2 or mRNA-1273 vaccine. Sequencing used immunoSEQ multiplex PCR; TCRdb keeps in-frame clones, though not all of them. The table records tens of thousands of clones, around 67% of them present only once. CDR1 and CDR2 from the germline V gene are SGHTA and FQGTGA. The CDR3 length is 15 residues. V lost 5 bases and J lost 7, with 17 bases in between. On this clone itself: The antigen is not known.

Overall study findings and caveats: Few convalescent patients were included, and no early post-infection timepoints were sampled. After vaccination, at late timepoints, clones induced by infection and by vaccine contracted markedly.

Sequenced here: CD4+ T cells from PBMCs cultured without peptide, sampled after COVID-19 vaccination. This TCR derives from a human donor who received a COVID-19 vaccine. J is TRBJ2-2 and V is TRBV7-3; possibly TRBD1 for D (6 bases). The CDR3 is CASSPQAGEHGELFF. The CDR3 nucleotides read TGTGCCAGCAGCCCTCAGGCAGGGGAGCACGGGGAGCTGTTTTTT.